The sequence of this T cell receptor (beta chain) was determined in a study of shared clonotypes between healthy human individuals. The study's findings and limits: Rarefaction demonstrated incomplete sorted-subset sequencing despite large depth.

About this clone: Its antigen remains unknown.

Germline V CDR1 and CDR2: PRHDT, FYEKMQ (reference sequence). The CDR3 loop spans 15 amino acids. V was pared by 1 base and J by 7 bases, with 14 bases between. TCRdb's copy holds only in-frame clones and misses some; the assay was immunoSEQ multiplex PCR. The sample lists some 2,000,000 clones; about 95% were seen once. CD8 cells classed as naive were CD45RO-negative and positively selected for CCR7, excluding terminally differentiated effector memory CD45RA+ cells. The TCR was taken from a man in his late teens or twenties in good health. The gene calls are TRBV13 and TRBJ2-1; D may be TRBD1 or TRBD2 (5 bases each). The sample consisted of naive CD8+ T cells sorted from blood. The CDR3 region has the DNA TGTGCCAGCAGCTTAGTCGGGGCCAAAAGGAATGAGCAGTTCTTC. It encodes CASSLVGAKRNEQFF.